What follows is one T cell receptor beta chain and its context. V lost 2 bases, J lost 2 bases, and 6 bases lay in between. The germline V gene has CDR1 LGHDT and CDR2 YNNKEL (reference sequence). The CDR3 has 13 amino acids. This sample was taken from a study of blood T cell repertoires in COVID-19. About the study: Donors in the United States, Italy and Spain gave samples during acute or convalescent COVID-19. T cells, B-cell-depleted T cells, or PBMCs supplied cDNA or gDNA.

As handled by the study authors: Amplification of reference gene primers was used by the study to estimate nucleated cell counts. Generated by immunoSEQ multiplex PCR, the TCRdb table keeps only in-frame clones and is missing some. The DNA gave D and trimming, while V, J and clone size come from that table. The sample comprises 35,000 to 45,000 clones, 70% to 90% of which are singletons, and about 31% rests with the top ten. Material: peripheral blood. The receptor was isolated from a man between 65 and 85 years old with active COVID-19. The chain links TRBV3-1 (or the pseudogene TRBV3-2) to TRBJ1-1, with D unclear. The CDR3 sequence: CASSQSLNTEAFF. The DNA for the CDR3 is TGTGCCAGCAGCCAAAGCCTTAACACTGAAGCTTTCTTT.